Below, 27 T cell receptor beta chains from the same sample are listed, as sequenced in a study of CD8 T cells in Susac syndrome. Random hexamers were used to reverse transcribe an amount of roughly 0.45 to 1 ug RNA. TCRdb analysed the immunoSEQ multiplex PCR reads with MiXCR anew, one entry per CDR3 protein. In the table there are under 200,000 distinct CDR3 sequences, nearly 97% of which are singletons. Sample: CD4+ T cells from PBMCs. These receptors came from a human donor with Susac syndrome.

The rearrangement links TRBV4-3 to TRBJ1-2; D is ambiguous. V lost 0 bases to trimming and J lost 5 bases, with 16 bases between them. Per the germline V gene, CDR1 is LGHNA and CDR2 is YSLEER. There are 16 residues in the CDR3. CDR3 sequence reads: CASSQDSGRLGYGYTF. The CDR3 DNA reads as TGCGCCAGCAGCCAAGATTCGGGGAGGCTCGGTTATGGCTACACCTTC.

The chain employs TRBV3-1 and TRBJ1-1; D unclear. CDR1 is LGHDT, CDR2 YNNKEL, per germline (reference sequence). The CDR3 runs 13 residues. Deletions cut 3 bases from V and 0 bases from J, with 5 bases between. The CDR3 spells CASSQTMNTEAFF. CDR3 nucleotide sequence: TGTGCCAGCAGCCAGACTATGAACACTGAAGCTTTCTTT.

J is TRBJ2-5 and V is TRBV20-1; D is perhaps TRBD1 (5 bases). The CDR3 totals 13 residues. From germline, CDR1 is DFQATT and CDR2 SNEGSKA (reference sequence). V was pared by 6 bases and J by 5 bases, with 16 bases between. The CDR3 bases are TGCAGTGCCACGGACATAATTCGGGAGACCCAGTACTTC. Protein sequence: CSATDIIRETQYF.

The chain joins TRBV6-2 or TRBV6-3 to TRBJ1-6, with D possibly TRBD1 on 5 matching bases. Trimming left V 6 bases short and J 8 bases short, with 14 bases between. This CDR3 is built from 14 residues. The germline V gene encodes CDR1 MNHEY and CDR2 SVGEGT. This CDR3 is CASRIAGRDSPLHF. Here the CDR3 DNA reads TGTGCCAGCAGAATCGCGGGCAGGGATTCACCCCTCCACTTT.

CDR3 sequence (DNA): TGTGCCAGCAGCCAAGATCCGCGTAAAGCTTTCTTT. Its protein is CASSQDPRKAFF. The chain recombines TRBV14 with TRBJ1-1; D gene unclear. In germline, CDR1 is SGHDN, CDR2 FVKESK. The V end lost 0 bases, the J end lost 9 bases, and 8 bases lay between the germline ends. This CDR3 region has 12 residues.

The J gene is TRBJ1-1, the V gene TRBV12-3 or TRBV12-4; 7 positions match TRBD1. The CDR3 loop spans 14 amino acids. Unmatched junction bases numbered 7, after V lost 5 bases and J lost 4 bases. The CDR3 DNA reads as TGTGCCAGCAGTCGGACAGGAGGGATCACTGAAGCTTTCTTT. The encoded protein is CASSRTGGITEAFF.

The J gene is TRBJ2-4, the V gene TRBV7-3, with TRBD2 identical over 7 bases. V lost 5 bases to trimming and J lost 7 bases; unmatched junction nucleotides: 5. From germline, CDR1 is SGHTA and CDR2 FQGTGA. The CDR3 covers 13 residues. The chain's CDR3 is CASSPPGGNIQYF. CDR3 nucleotide sequence: TGTGCCAGCAGCCCCCCCGGGGGGAACATTCAGTACTTC.

This chain uses TRBV2 with TRBJ2-5; D is perhaps TRBD2 (7 bases). Trimming left V 4 bases short and J 3 bases short, with 15 bases between. The germline V gene has CDR1 SNHLY and CDR2 FYNNEI. This CDR3 region has 15 residues. CDR3 coding DNA: TGTGCCAGCAGTGTTGGCGGGGGCTCGGAAGAGACCCAGTACTTC. Translation gives CASSVGGGSEETQYF.

In its sample, this clonotype was seen once. The J gene is TRBJ1-2, the V gene TRBV6-2 or TRBV6-3, with 11 bases that match TRBD1. Germline CDR1 MNHEY, CDR2 SVGEGT. This CDR3 contains 15 residues. After removal of 7 bases from V and 4 bases from J, the junction contained 8 bases not matched to a gene. CDR3 amino acids: CASTEDRGHRYGYTF. DNA of the CDR3: TGTGCCAGCACCGAGGACAGGGGGCATCGCTATGGCTACACCTTC.

The rearrangement joins TRBV7-9 to TRBJ1-2, with a tentative D call TRBD1 (6 bases). The CDR3 loop spans 16 amino acids. The V end was cut by 3 bases, the J end by 5 bases, with 19 bases between. Germline CDR1 is SEHNR and CDR2 is FQNEAQ (reference sequence). DNA for the CDR3: TGTGCCAGCAGCTTTCCCGCCGGTGGGGGCGTTTATGGCTACACCTTC. This encodes CASSFPAGGGVYGYTF.

This rearrangement joins TRBV4-2 to TRBJ1-2; TRBD1 might be the D (5 bases). CDR3 length: 18 amino acids. Trimming removed 0 bases at V and 0 bases at J, with 17 bases between. Germline V gene data show CDR1 as LGHNA and CDR2 as YNFKEQ. Here the CDR3 DNA reads TGTGCCAGCAGCCAAGATCAAATGGGGGAACAGACTAACTATGGCTACACCTTC. Amino acids: CASSQDQMGEQTNYGYTF.

V gene TRBV20-1 combines with J gene TRBJ2-3; TRBD2 matches at 7 bases. The CDR3 consists of 15 residues. Germline V gene data show CDR1 as DFQATT and CDR2 as SNEGSKA (reference sequence). V trimming: 3 bases; J trimming: 1 base; junction bases outside the gene matches: 7. The CDR3 DNA reads TGCAGTGCTAGTCGCGGGGGTACGGGCACAGATACGCAGTATTTT. Its protein product is CSASRGGTGTDTQYF.

This sequence joins TRBV9 and TRBJ1-2, with D uncertain. In germline, CDR1 is SGDLS, CDR2 YYNGEE. The CDR3 contains 14 residues. The ends were cut back, 6 bases at V and 0 bases at J, with 12 bases in the middle. CDR3 sequence: CASKLGLANYGYTF. As DNA, the CDR3 is TGTGCCAGCAAGCTGGGGTTGGCTAACTATGGCTACACCTTC.

This chain links TRBV29-1 with TRBJ2-5; tentatively, D is TRBD1 (6 bases). V dropped 6 bases and J dropped 5 bases, with 10 bases sitting between them. CDR3 size: 11 residues. Germline CDR1 is SQVTM and CDR2 is ANQGSEA. The CDR3 DNA sequence: TGCAGCGTCGGGACACCCGAGACCCAGTACTTC. Its protein is CSVGTPETQYF.

V is TRBV5-1 and J is TRBJ2-7, with D possibly being TRBD1 (5 bases). Germline values: CDR1 SGHRS, CDR2 YFSETQ. Trimming cost V 6 bases and J 2 bases, with 15 bases left between them. The CDR3 is made up of 14 amino acids. CDR3 residues: CASNSGRATYEQYF. Here the CDR3 DNA reads TGCGCCAGCAACTCCGGCAGGGCAACCTACGAGCAGTACTTC.

This clonotype appeared once. The chain joins TRBV19 to TRBJ2-1; D gene uncertain. V lost 3 bases, J lost 8 bases, and 14 bases lay in between. Germline values: CDR1 LNHDA, CDR2 SQIVND (reference sequence). The CDR3 runs to 14 residues. This CDR3 is CASSMWGLMDEQFF. The CDR3 nucleotides read TGTGCCAGTAGTATGTGGGGTTTGATGGATGAGCAGTTCTTC.

The genes are TRBV30 and TRBJ2-5, with 12 bases identical to TRBD2. In germline, CDR1 is GTSNPN, CDR2 SVGIG (reference sequence). The CDR3 consists of 15 residues. V lost 2 bases to trimming and J lost 4 bases; unmatched junction nucleotides: 5. The chain's CDR3 is CAWSRASGRGETQYF. CDR3 DNA sequence: TGTGCCTGGAGTCGCGCTAGCGGGAGGGGAGAGACCCAGTACTTC.

The genes are TRBV20-1 and TRBJ2-5, with 10 bases aligning to TRBD1. V shed 3 bases and J 5 bases; nucleotides not matched to a gene: 9. This CDR3 spans 15 amino acids. Germline CDR1 is DFQATT and CDR2 is SNEGSKA (reference sequence). The CDR3 sequence: CSARPGQGSWETQYF. DNA for the CDR3: TGCAGTGCTAGGCCGGGACAGGGGAGTTGGGAGACCCAGTACTTC.

This rearrangement joins TRBV20-1 to TRBJ2-2; 7 nucleotides line up with TRBD2. V shed 6 bases and J 2 bases; nucleotides not matched to a gene: 6. The germline gives CDR1 DFQATT, CDR2 SNEGSKA (reference sequence). The CDR3 runs 14 residues. CDR3 bases: TGCAGTGCACCGAGCGGGGAAAACACCGGGGAGCTGTTTTTT. Encoded protein: CSAPSGENTGELFF.

The chain employs TRBV25-1 and TRBJ2-5, with 7 nucleotides matching TRBD1. The CDR3 loop spans 15 amino acids. V lost 3 bases, J lost 4 bases, and 8 bases stayed unmatched. Looked up from germline, CDR1 is MGHDK and CDR2 is SYGVNS. The CDR3 region is CASSDGRGRAETQYF. For the CDR3, the DNA is TGTGCCAGCAGTGACGGAAGGGGGCGAGCAGAGACCCAGTACTTC.

The V gene is TRBV29-1, the J gene TRBJ1-1; no clear D. Germline CDR1 reads SQVTM; CDR2 reads ANQGSEA. The CDR3 is 11 amino acids. V lost 2 bases and J lost 5, with 6 bases in between. The CDR3 protein is CSVESVTEAFF. The CDR3 bases are TGCAGCGTTGAATCGGTGACTGAAGCTTTCTTT.

This clonotype appeared a single time. The chain employs TRBV14 and TRBJ1-4; D is undetermined. CDR3 length: 13 residues. Germline V lookup: CDR1 SGHDN, CDR2 FVKESK. The V gene lost 0 bases and the J gene lost 10 bases, with 9 bases spanning the gap. The CDR3 sequence is CASSQEPDGKLFF. CDR3 in DNA: TGTGCCAGCAGCCAAGAACCGGACGGAAAACTGTTTTTT.

The rearrangement links TRBV9 to TRBJ2-2; D is unclear. Trimming took 2 bases from V and 0 from J, leaving 8 bases between them. This CDR3 contains 15 residues. Germline assignment: CDR1 SGDLS and CDR2 YYNGEE. The CDR3 DNA is TGTGCCAGCAGCGTTACCGGGTCGAACACCGGGGAGCTGTTTTTT. Protein product: CASSVTGSNTGELFF.

V and J are TRBV6-6 and TRBJ2-5, with D unresolved. Trimming pared 6 bases from V and 4 bases from J, leaving 9 bases between. Germline CDR1 is MNHNY and CDR2 is SVGAGI (reference sequence). This CDR3 comprises 12 residues. The CDR3 DNA reads as TGTGCCAGCAGCATGGTTGGAGAGACCCAGTACTTC. Translation gives CASSMVGETQYF.

The rearrangement joins TRBV9 to TRBJ1-1; maybe TRBD1 (5 bases). Germline V gives CDR1 SGDLS, CDR2 YYNGEE. V was cut by 0 bases and J by 3 bases, with 12 bases left in between. CDR3 length: 15 amino acids. The CDR3: CASSVVRGRDTEAFF. CDR3 nucleotide sequence: TGTGCCAGCAGCGTAGTAAGGGGCCGGGACACTGAAGCTTTCTTT.

J is TRBJ2-1 and V is TRBV14; 9 nucleotides agree with TRBD1. There are 16 residues in the CDR3. The ends lost 2 bases at V and 7 bases at J; junction bases unmatched: 9. Germline CDR1 SGHDN, CDR2 FVKESK. The CDR3 protein is CASSQTAGQGRNEQFF. The CDR3 DNA reads as TGTGCCAGCAGCCAAACGGCGGGACAGGGTAGGAATGAGCAGTTCTTC.

This clonotype has only one observation. The V call is TRBV7-9, the J call TRBJ1-4, with D perhaps matching TRBD1 (6 bases). V gave up 5 bases and J gave up 10 bases, with 17 bases separating them. Germline assignment: CDR1 SEHNR and CDR2 FQNEAQ (reference sequence). This CDR3 contains 14 residues. The CDR3 nucleotides read TGTGCCAGCAGCACCCCGACAGGTTTGGGAAAACTGTTTTTT. Its protein is CASSTPTGLGKLFF.